The sequence of this TCR beta chain was determined in a study of T cells in Graves' hyperthyroidism and ophthalmopathy (dated by TCRdb to about 2019). In terms of the full investigation: To identify distinguishing TCR V-J signatures, a discovery cohort of 90 to 100 patients was used, comprising 43 with Graves' ophthalmopathy and some 57 with stable Graves' hyperthyroidism. An independent validation cohort of about 20 hyperthyroidism patients and approximately 17 patients who later progressed to ophthalmopathy tested prospective prediction of ophthalmopathy. For training and testing, the roughly 100 patients in the discovery cohort were randomly divided in a 7:3 ratio. The study also compared thyroid tissue and blood T-cell repertoires from about six Graves' hyperthyroidism patients. After blood sampling, hyperthyroidism patients were treated with methimazole at a starting dose of 30 mg daily, and ophthalmopathy patients were treated with high-dose intravenous methylprednisolone. TCR Vbeta CDR3 sequencing of some 140 peripheral blood samples (about 45 ophthalmopathy, about 75 hyperthyroidism and approximately 17 progressor patients) is reported in the paper. Study-wide conclusions, independent of this receptor: No statistical method was used to set the sample size in advance, and investigators knew the group allocation. Most expanded thyroid clonotypes (frequency above 0.001) were also detected in blood, a finding suggesting that blood repertoires may reflect thyroid immune responses. A model built on a 13 V-J signature distinguished ophthalmopathy from stable hyperthyroidism, reaching 87.88% sensitivity and about 81% specificity in cross-validation and 80%/75% in testing. In validation, progression to ophthalmopathy was predicted by the model with more than 65% sensitivity and 72% to 85% specificity, a median of approximately 6.5 months before onset.

Amplification of TCR beta CDR3 regions was carried out from RNA transcripts. For the first round of RT-PCR on the TCR CDR3, the HTBI primer set was used together with the Qiagen OneStep RT-PCR kit. The libraries were constructed in a second round of multiplex PCR and then size-selected and purified. The libraries were sequenced on an Illumina HiSeq2000 using paired-end 100 bp reads. In the source study's methods: Raw data were processed with SOAPnuke, discarding reads with adapters, uncalled bases, mean Phred below 15, or no exact constant-primer or identifier match. COPE v1.2.5 was used to merge the high-quality paired reads, and each unique nucleotide sequence was defined as a clonotype. Clonotypes were aligned to IMGT TRBV, TRBD and TRBJ reference segments using MiTCR v1.1. Only V-J combinations with frequency above 0.0001, covering about 99% of repertoires, were analysed. The TCS score was defined as the ratio of F50 (clonal expansion) to E x V (chaos), calculated using BLOSUM62-based TCRdist between CDR3 peptides within each V-J. Welch's t-statistics and random forest reduced 514 V-J features to 13, which were used in a naive Bayes classifier (R e1071). The similarity between thyroid and blood repertoires was quantified using the Morisita-Horn index. TCRdb handled the public reads itself, with Q25 trimming in fastp and clone calling in MiXCR, and kept productive beta chains. For every CDR3 protein sequence, its rows merge into one entry that carries the most common genes and DNA. TCRdb assigned the V and J calls; the authors' analysis was not used. Across this sample there are a few hundred thousand distinct CDR3 sequences, with more than 45% seen only once. The ten top clones hold around 7.7% of the sample.

Regarding this clonotype: Its antigen is unknown. Nothing much larger sits one base from this clone, and base qualities are not available.

V and J are truncated by 11 bases and 5 bases respectively, leaving an intervening sequence of 12 bases. CDR1 and CDR2 were assigned from the germline V gene as SGHAT and FQNNGV. The CDR3 spans 11 residues, from the cysteine through the phenylalanine. The CDR3 DNA has 33 bases and is translated from base 1. Stable Graves' hyperthyroidism was defined as no progression to ophthalmopathy during 18 months of follow-up. Hyperthyroidism patients were newly diagnosed, with disease duration under 2 months, and aged 18 to 65 years. The study excluded patients with uncontrolled infections, other autoimmune diseases, pregnancy or lactation. Diagnoses relied on clinical symptoms, serum thyroxine and TRAb, thyroid ultrasound and orbital computed tomography. Total RNA was extracted with Trizol reagent, and quality was checked on an Agilent 2100 Bioanalyzer.

Here the chain combines TRBV11-2 and TRBJ2-5; D gene: possibly TRBD2, on 6 matching bases. The sequencing input was peripheral blood or thyroid tissue (not recorded which). This clonotype was obtained from a woman between 18 and 29 years old with Graves' hyperthyroidism. The DNA reads TGTGCCCTTGGAAGCGGGGAGACCCAGTACTTC. This codes for CALGSGETQYF.